This TCR beta chain stems from a study of T cells in localized non-small cell lung cancer. Germline loops: CDR1 SNHLY, CDR2 FYNNEI. The CDR3 is made up of 13 amino acids. Notes on this clone: The junction and the germline gene differ at one end; a read error may be behind it.

The method was immunoSEQ multiplex PCR; TCRdb's version includes in-frame clones alone and lacks a portion of them. The sample consists of 45,000 to 60,000 clones, around 83% of them appearing once. The specimen was PBMCs, collected before any cancer treatment. The gene calls are TRBV2 and TRBJ1-5, with no clear D. The receptor comes from a man between 35 and 75 years old with stage II lung adenocarcinoma. DNA of the CDR3: TGTGCCACCAGTCGGGAGGGCAATCAGCCCCAGCATTTT. Translating gives CATSREGNQPQHF.